This TCR beta chain was profiled in a study of blood T cells in healthy people across ages. A J-beta primer mix and a sample-barcoded 5' primer were used in a second PCR of about 7 to 12 cycles. Every cDNA molecule bore a tag from a template-switch adaptor containing 12 random nucleotides. Any given sample supplied a minimum of 3 million CDR3-containing paired-end reads. TCRdb passed the 5' RACE reads through MiXCR, listing each CDR3 protein once. The sample lists some 750,000 distinct CDR3 sequences; 20% to 25% were seen once. Study-wide findings and caveats: Greater diversity and more naive CD4+ cells were seen in long-lived donors than in aged donors. For the donors, CMV status was unknown and possibly confounded expanded clonotype changes.

The CDR3 runs to 14 residues. Trimming took 1 base from V and 3 from J, leaving 7 bases between them. Germline CDR1 reads SGHAT; CDR2 reads FQNNGV. Ten or more counts support this clonotype. Its antigen is unknown. The sequenced material came from blood. The sequence was obtained from a man between 65 and 79 years old in good health. The chain carries TRBV11-2 and TRBJ1-5; D is ambiguous. CDR3 in amino acids: CASSLGRNNQPQHF. The CDR3 DNA sequence: TGTGCCAGCAGCTTAGGACGGAACAATCAGCCCCAGCATTTT.